The T cell receptor (beta chain) under discussion was sequenced for a study of OX40 agonist ivuxolimab in advanced cancers. The overall study: Of the participants, around 43% had some prior anti-PD-1, anti-PD-L1 or anti-CTLA-4 therapy, which was allowed. Notes on the study in general: Circulating CD4+ and CD8+ T cells showed clonal expansion by week 6 at 0.1 to 3.0 mg/kg.

Sequencing used immunoSEQ multiplex PCR; TCRdb keeps in-frame clones, though not all of them. Among approximately 68,000 clones listed, about 92% were seen once. The germline V gene has CDR1 PRHDT and CDR2 FYEKMQ (reference sequence). V shed 6 bases, J shed 8 bases, and the junction held 7 bases outside the gene matches. The CDR3 runs to 13 residues. Comments on this clone: Antigen unknown.

The chain links TRBV13 to TRBJ2-4, with 7 bases fitting TRBD1. Specimen: CD4+ or CD8+ T cells sorted from blood, collected in a trial of the OX40 agonist ivuxolimab. The source of this sequence is an adult with an advanced solid tumor such as melanoma, head and neck, liver or kidney cancer. The CDR3 DNA sequence: TGTGCCAGCAGTAATAGGGGGCGGGACATTCAGTACTTC. Translating gives CASSNRGRDIQYF.